The 28 T cell receptor beta chains given below trace back to one sample, sequenced in a study of OX40 agonist ivuxolimab in advanced cancers. Profiling relied on immunoSEQ multiplex PCR, and the TCRdb table lists in-frame clones only, not all of them. The data hold more than 45,000 clones, with approximately 91% observed a single time. The sample here was CD4+ or CD8+ T cells sorted from blood, taken in a trial of the OX40 agonist ivuxolimab. All receptors derive from an adult with an advanced solid tumor such as melanoma, head and neck, liver or kidney cancer.

This clone was seen a handful of times. The V call is TRBV20-1, the J call TRBJ2-1, with D unclear. Germline V gene data show CDR1 as DFQATT and CDR2 as SNEGSKA (reference sequence). CDR3 length: 11 residues. The CDR3 reads CSVPLQREQFF. Written as DNA, the CDR3 is TGCAGCGTTCCCTTGCAACGAGAGCAGTTCTTC.

J is TRBJ1-5 and V is TRBV19; maybe TRBD1 (5 bases). Trimming removed 3 bases from V and 6 bases from J, with 15 bases in between. From germline, CDR1 is LNHDA and CDR2 SQIVND (reference sequence). The CDR3 length is 15 residues. CDR3 residues: CASSMGLTYGQPQHF. CDR3 nucleotide sequence: TGTGCCAGTAGTATGGGGCTTACGTATGGTCAGCCCCAGCATTTT.

The chain carries TRBV5-6 and TRBJ1-1; perhaps TRBD1 as D (5 bases). CDR3 size: 14 residues. V dropped 2 bases and J dropped 0 bases, with 8 bases sitting between them. Per germline, CDR1 SGHDT and CDR2 YYEEEE. CDR3 in DNA: TGTGCCAGCAGCTTAGACAGCCTGAACACTGAAGCTTTCTTT. Protein: CASSLDSLNTEAFF.

The DNA of the CDR3 is TGTGCCTGGACGCGACCAGGGGGGCTTAATGGCTACACCTTC. It is translated as CAWTRPGGLNGYTF. The chain carries TRBV30 and TRBJ1-2; 7 bases align to TRBD1. V trimming: 4 bases; J trimming: 6 bases; junction bases outside the gene matches: 11. Germline loops: CDR1 GTSNPN, CDR2 SVGIG (reference sequence). The CDR3 is made up of 14 amino acids.

This chain joins TRBV5-1 and TRBJ1-3; D is unresolved. V lost 0 bases to trimming and J lost 0 bases, with 13 bases between them. The germline V gene has CDR1 SGHRS and CDR2 YFSETQ. This CDR3 comprises 17 residues. The CDR3 here is CASSLVADHNSGNTIYF. The CDR3 bases are TGCGCCAGCAGCTTGGTAGCGGATCATAACTCTGGAAACACCATATATTTT. The full variable domain, with the rest looked up from reference TRBV5-1 and TRBJ1-3, is KAGVTQTPRYLIKTRGQQVTLSCSPISGHRSVSWYQQTPGQGLQFLFEYFSETQRNKGNFPGRFSGRQFSNSRSEMNVSTLELGDSALYLCASSLVADHNSGNTIYFGEGSWLTVV.

The V gene is TRBV14, the J gene TRBJ2-7; a possible D gene is TRBD2 (5 bases). The CDR3 spans 15 residues. Germline V gives CDR1 SGHDN, CDR2 FVKESK. Trimming took off 4 bases at V and 5 bases at J, with 18 bases between the two ends. CDR3: CASSPPGLYPHEQYF. Here the CDR3 DNA reads TGTGCCAGCAGCCCGCCAGGACTCTACCCTCACGAGCAGTACTTC.

The chain employs TRBV19 and TRBJ2-5, with D possibly being TRBD1 (6 bases). The CDR3 is 14 amino acids. Germline CDR1 LNHDA, CDR2 SQIVND (reference sequence). V was pared by 9 bases and J by 5 bases, with 19 bases between. The CDR3 reads CASKRDTLGETQYF. CDR3 bases: TGTGCCAGCAAAAGGGACACCTTGGGTGAGACCCAGTACTTC.

This chain joins TRBV9 and TRBJ2-1; TRBD1 agrees at 8 bases. CDR3 length: 15 amino acids. Germline values: CDR1 SGDLS, CDR2 YYNGEE. The V and J ends lost 3 bases and 8 bases, in that order; junction bases with no gene match: 10. This CDR3 is CASSAQPGGQYEQFF. The CDR3 DNA sequence: TGTGCCAGCAGCGCCCAGCCAGGGGGCCAATATGAGCAGTTCTTC.

The chain uses TRBV7-6 and TRBJ1-5; TRBD1 aligns across 10 bases. J lost 0 bases, V lost 1 base, and 0 bases had no gene match. CDR1 and CDR2 from the germline V gene are SGHVS and FNYEAQ. The length of the CDR3 is 16 residues. CDR3 in amino acids: CASSLGTGGSNQPQHF. CDR3 bases: TGTGCCAGCAGCTTAGGGACAGGGGGTAGCAATCAGCCCCAGCATTTT.

The rearrangement uses TRBV6-4 and TRBJ2-7; D ambiguous. Germline CDR1 and CDR2: MRHNA and SNTAGT. Trimming took off 2 bases at V and 3 bases at J, with 14 bases between the two ends. The CDR3 sequence is 15 residues long. The CDR3 region has the DNA TGTGCCAGCAGTGACCTGCCTGAGGCCCGCTACGAGCAGTACTTC. Translated: CASSDLPEARYEQYF.

The chain employs TRBV2 and TRBJ2-5, with D tentatively TRBD2 (6 bases). Trimming took off 5 bases at V and 5 bases at J, with 24 bases between the two ends. The germline gives CDR1 SNHLY, CDR2 FYNNEI. The CDR3 runs to 17 residues. For the CDR3, the DNA is TGTGCCAGCAGTATAGGACTAACGGGAAGCCCTTGGGAGACCCAGTACTTC. It translates to CASSIGLTGSPWETQYF.

CDR3 in DNA: TGTGCCAGCAGTTGGGGGACAGGCTACGAGCAGTACTTC. Translating gives CASSWGTGYEQYF. V is TRBV28 and J is TRBJ2-7; 8 bases are a match to TRBD1. The V and J ends lost 4 bases and 3 bases, in that order; junction bases with no gene match: 2. CDR1 is MDHEN and CDR2 is SYDVKM in the germline V gene. The CDR3 loop spans 13 amino acids.

CDR3 bases: TGTGCCAGCAGCCAGATCGGGACAGCTGGAAACACCATATATTTT. As protein: CASSQIGTAGNTIYF. The chain is built from TRBV5-5 and TRBJ1-3, with 7 nucleotides matching TRBD1. Trimming at V came to 4 bases and at J to 2 bases, leaving 6 bases not matched to a gene. The CDR3 extends over 15 amino acids. The germline V gene has CDR1 SGHKS and CDR2 YYEKEE (reference sequence).

The V call is TRBV5-1, the J call TRBJ2-1; TRBD1 matches 9 bases. Germline loops: CDR1 SGHRS, CDR2 YFSETQ. V shed 3 bases, J shed 3 bases, and the junction held 4 bases outside the gene matches. The CDR3 loop spans 15 amino acids. CDR3 loop: CASSWGQGYYNEQFF. Written as DNA, the CDR3 is TGCGCCAGCAGCTGGGGACAGGGTTACTACAATGAGCAGTTCTTC.

The V gene is TRBV6-1, the J gene TRBJ2-7, with 11 nucleotides matching TRBD1. From germline, CDR1 is MNHNS and CDR2 SASEGT. V shed 6 bases, J shed 6 bases, and the junction held 7 bases outside the gene matches. The CDR3 runs 14 residues. CDR3 sequence (DNA): TGTGCCAGCAGGACTTTGGGACAGGGGGGCGAGCAGTACTTC. Protein sequence: CASRTLGQGGEQYF.

This clone was seen a few times. This chain uses TRBV10-2 with TRBJ2-7; 11 bases fit TRBD2. The J segment lost 5 bases and the V segment lost 6 bases, leaving 9 bases of the junction unmatched. The CDR3 covers 15 residues. Germline V lookup: CDR1 WSHSY, CDR2 SAAADI. The chain's CDR3 is CASSPTSGRHNEQYF. The CDR3 DNA reads TGCGCCAGCAGCCCCACTAGCGGGAGACACAACGAGCAGTACTTC.

The CDR3 sequence is CASSRGYANEKLFF. CDR3 DNA sequence: TGTGCCAGCAGCCGGGGATACGCTAATGAAAAACTGTTTTTT. The chain recombines TRBV14 with TRBJ1-4, with unresolved D. Germline V gene sequence: CDR1 SGHDN, CDR2 FVKESK. V lost 4 bases and J 3 bases, leaving 9 bases between the germline ends. CDR3 length: 14 amino acids. Filled out from reference TRBV14 and TRBJ1-4, the complete variable domain reads EAGVTQFPSHSVIEKGQTVTLRCDPISGHDNLYWYRRVMGKEIKFLLHFVKESKQDESGMPNNRFLAERTGGTYSTLKVQPAELEDSGVYFCASSRGYANEKLFFGSGTQLSVL.

The chain joins TRBV29-1 to TRBJ2-5; D possibly matches TRBD1 or TRBD2 (5 bases each). This CDR3 is built from 13 residues. Germline V gene data show CDR1 as SQVTM and CDR2 as ANQGSEA. V gave up 4 bases and J gave up 2 bases, with 11 bases separating them. CDR3 region: CSVVSGRQETQYF. DNA of the CDR3: TGCAGCGTTGTCTCGGGACGGCAAGAGACCCAGTACTTC. Complete variable domain (other parts from reference TRBV29-1 and TRBJ2-5): SAVISQKPSRDICQRGTSLTIQCQVDSQVTMMFWYRQQPGQSLTLIATANQGSEATYESGFVIDKFPISRPNLTFSTLTVSNMSPEDSSIYLCSVVSGRQETQYFGPGTRLLVL.

The CDR3 region is CASRDSYGYTF. The CDR3 DNA is TGTGCCAGCAGGGACAGCTATGGCTACACCTTC. The genes are TRBV28 and TRBJ1-2; possible D gene TRBD1, 6 bases. Germline values: CDR1 MDHEN, CDR2 SYDVKM. V shed 6 bases and J shed 4 bases, with 6 bases lying between them. The CDR3 length is 11 residues.

The genes are TRBV10-1 and TRBJ2-2; TRBD2 agrees at 11 bases. The junction had 5 bases not matched to a gene; V was cut back by 2 bases and J by 0 bases. The CDR3 consists of 18 residues. The germline V gene encodes CDR1 WNHNN and CDR2 SYGVQD (reference sequence). The CDR3 region is CASSEPLAGGTNTGELFF. Written as DNA, the CDR3 is TGCGCCAGCAGTGAGCCTCTAGCGGGAGGAACGAACACCGGGGAGCTGTTTTTT.

This chain links TRBV9 with TRBJ1-2, with D perhaps TRBD1 (6 bases). Trimming shortened V by 0 bases and J by 6 bases, and 15 bases separated the two germline ends. Germline V CDR1 and CDR2: SGDLS, YYNGEE. The CDR3 is 15 amino acids. CDR3 sequence reads: CASSVDVRGGDGYTF. The CDR3, as DNA: TGTGCCAGCAGCGTAGATGTCCGGGGGGGCGATGGCTACACCTTC. The whole variable domain, filled in from reference TRBV9 and TRBJ1-2, reads DSGVTQTPKHLITATGQRVTLRCSPRSGDLSVYWYQQSLDQGLQFLIQYYNGEERAKGNILERFSAQQFPDLHSELNLSSLELGDSALYFCASSVDVRGGDGYTFGSGTRLTVV.

V gene TRBV30 combines with J gene TRBJ1-2; a possible D gene is TRBD1 (6 bases). The length of the CDR3 is 10 residues. The germline V gene has CDR1 GTSNPN and CDR2 SVGIG (reference sequence). CDR3 sequence (DNA): TGTGCTGCGGGGGGGCGCCGCTACACCTTC. This codes for CAAGGRRYTF. The full variable domain, with the rest looked up from reference TRBV30 and TRBJ1-2, is SQTIHQWPATLVQPVGSPLSLECTVEGTSNPNLYWYRQAAGRGLQLLFYSVGIGQISSEVPQNLSASRPQDRQFILSSKKLLLSDSGFYLCAAGGRRYTFGSGTRLTVV.

The genes are TRBV6-6 and TRBJ1-2, with D unresolved. Germline values: CDR1 MNHNY, CDR2 SVGAGI (reference sequence). V lost 6 bases to trimming and J lost 6 bases, with 14 bases between them. There are 13 residues in the CDR3. The CDR3 bases are TGTGCCAGCAGCCGAACCCGGGAGGATGGCTACACCTTC. Translated: CASSRTREDGYTF.

The chain couples TRBV28 to TRBJ1-2, with D hard to call. The germline V gene has CDR1 MDHEN and CDR2 SYDVKM. This CDR3 comprises 11 residues. V shed 6 bases and J shed 4 bases, with 6 bases lying between them. The CDR3 coding sequence is TGTGCCAGCAGGACACTCTATGGCTACACCTTC. Translated: CASRTLYGYTF.

The genes are TRBV5-1 and TRBJ2-2; TRBD1 or TRBD2 may be the D gene (7 bases each). V was shortened by 0 bases and J by 2 bases, with 14 bases between the two germline ends. This CDR3 contains 17 residues. CDR1 is SGHRS and CDR2 is YFSETQ in the germline V gene. CDR3 amino acids: CASSLGQGGLNTGELFF. The CDR3, as DNA: TGCGCCAGCAGCTTGGGACAGGGAGGGCTTAACACCGGGGAGCTGTTTTTT.

The rearrangement joins TRBV6-6 to TRBJ2-7; D perhaps matches TRBD2 (6 bases). The CDR3 runs 12 residues. The germline V and J ends were trimmed by 6 bases and 6 bases, with 12 bases remaining between them. The V gene's germline CDR1 is MNHNY and CDR2 SVGAGI (reference sequence). CDR3 DNA sequence: TGTGCCAGCAGCACCACGGGGGTCGAGCAGTACTTC. It encodes CASSTTGVEQYF.

This clone has more than one count but fewer than ten. The CDR3 DNA reads TGTGCCAGCAGTCGACTAACAGCTAGCACAGATACGCAGTATTTT. Translating gives CASSRLTASTDTQYF. V is TRBV27 and J is TRBJ2-3; D is perhaps TRBD2 (5 bases). Germline loops: CDR1 MNHEY, CDR2 SMNVEV (reference sequence). Trimming stripped 5 bases from V and 0 bases from J, with 12 bases between. The CDR3 is 15 residues long.

The chain links TRBV5-1 to TRBJ1-1; the D is unclear. The CDR3 runs to 16 residues. Trimming shortened V by 4 bases and J by 4 bases, and 20 bases separated the two germline ends. Germline V gene data show CDR1 as SGHRS and CDR2 as YFSETQ. CDR3: CASSGSEVRVATEAFF. The CDR3, as DNA: TGCGCCAGCAGCGGAAGTGAAGTTAGGGTTGCCACTGAAGCTTTCTTT.